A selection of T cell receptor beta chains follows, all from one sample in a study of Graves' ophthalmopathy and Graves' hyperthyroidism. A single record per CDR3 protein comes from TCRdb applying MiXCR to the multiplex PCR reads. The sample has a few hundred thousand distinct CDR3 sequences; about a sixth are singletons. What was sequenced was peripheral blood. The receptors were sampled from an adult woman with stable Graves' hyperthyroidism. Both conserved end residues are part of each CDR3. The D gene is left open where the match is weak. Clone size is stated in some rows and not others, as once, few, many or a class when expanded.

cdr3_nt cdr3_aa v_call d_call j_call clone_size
TGCGCCAGCAGCTTTCTTACGGGACAGTCGGAGACCCAGTACTTC CASSFLTGQSETQYF TRBV5-1 TRBD1 TRBJ2-5 many
TGTGCCAGCAGCCGGGATTCACCCCTCCACTTT CASSRDSPLHF TRBV28 . TRBJ1-6 many
TGTGCCTGGAACCGGGACTACAACGAGCAGTACTTC CAWNRDYNEQYF TRBV30 TRBD2 TRBJ2-7 few
TGCGCCAGCAGCAATAGCGGGGGAGATACCGGGGAGCTGTTTTTT CASSNSGGDTGELFF TRBV4-1 TRBD2 TRBJ2-2 many
TGCAGTGCTAGTGGACTGTCTCACACCGGGGAGCTGTTTTTT CSASGLSHTGELFF TRBV20-1 . TRBJ2-2 .
TGTGCCAGCAGCACTAACAGGGGAGGTCTCACTGAAGCTTTCTTT CASSTNRGGLTEAFF TRBV7-2 TRBD1 TRBJ1-1 many
TGCAGCGTTGAAGATCTGGGGCAGGGGACTGAAGCTTTCTTT CSVEDLGQGTEAFF TRBV29-1 . TRBJ1-1 few
TGTGCCAGCAGTTTATCAAAGGACGCCTCGAACACCGGGGAGCTGTTTTTT CASSLSKDASNTGELFF TRBV27 . TRBJ2-2 many
TGTGCCAGCAGTGAACAGGGGTTCTCCTACGAGCAGTACTTC CASSEQGFSYEQYF TRBV2 . TRBJ2-7 .
TGTGCCTGTACGCGGACAGGGAACACTGGAGCTTTCTTT CACTRTGNTGAFF TRBV30 TRBD1 TRBJ1-1 .
TGTGCCAGTAGTAGAGCCTCAGGGGCTGGAAGCACCATATATTTT CASSRASGAGSTIYF TRBV19 . TRBJ1-3 .
TGTGCCAGCAGTTGGCAGGGACCTAGCAATCAGCCCCAGCATTTT CASSWQGPSNQPQHF TRBV28 . TRBJ1-5 many
TGCAGCGTTGAAGTCGTTCACAGGGGGCATAGAAGGTGGAACTATGGCTACACCTTC CSVEVVHRGHRRWNYGYTF TRBV29-1 TRBD1 TRBJ1-2 .
TGCAGCGGCTCAGGTGGCGGGAGCGAGCAGTACTTC CSGSGGGSEQYF TRBV29-1 TRBD2 TRBJ2-7 many
TGTGCCAGCAGTTTGGTCAGCGCCGGGGAGCTGTTTTTT CASSLVSAGELFF TRBV6-5 . TRBJ2-2 many
TGTGCCAGCAGTTCTCGACTAGCGGGAACGAACACCGGGGAGCTGTTTTTT CASSSRLAGTNTGELFF TRBV28 TRBD2 TRBJ2-2 many
TGTGCCTGGAGTGAACCGTACAGGGGGCTGAGGCAGCCCCAGCATTTT CAWSEPYRGLRQPQHF TRBV30 TRBD1 TRBJ1-5 many
TGTGCCAGCGCAGGGCGCCTGAACACTGAAGCTTTCTTT CASAGRLNTEAFF TRBV12-3/TRBV12-4 . TRBJ1-1 many
TGTGCCACCAGTGATAACCGGGACGGCTCCTACGAGCAGTACTTC CATSDNRDGSYEQYF TRBV24-1 . TRBJ2-7 many
TGTGCCAGCAGTACTCTAGCGTCCGGGGAGCTGTTTTTT CASSTLASGELFF TRBV28 . TRBJ2-2 many
TGCGCCAGCGGACCCGGGACAGGGGTCCCCCTAGAGCAGTACTTC CASGPGTGVPLEQYF TRBV4-1 TRBD1 TRBJ2-7 .
TGTGCCAGCAGTAACCTCTATAGGGGGCTCAACACTGAAGCTTTCTTT CASSNLYRGLNTEAFF TRBV28 TRBD1 TRBJ1-1 many
TGTGCCAGCAGCTCCTCGACGGACAGGAACTACGAGCAGTACTTC CASSSSTDRNYEQYF TRBV12-3/TRBV12-4 TRBD1 TRBJ2-7 .
TGCAGTGCTAGACAGAACTACGAGCAGTACTTC CSARQNYEQYF TRBV20-1 . TRBJ2-7 many